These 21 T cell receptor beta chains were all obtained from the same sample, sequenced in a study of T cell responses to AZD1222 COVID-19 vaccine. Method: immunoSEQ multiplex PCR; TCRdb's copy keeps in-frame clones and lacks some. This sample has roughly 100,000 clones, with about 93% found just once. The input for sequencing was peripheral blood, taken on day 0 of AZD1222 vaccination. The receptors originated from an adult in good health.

This chain's CDR3 is CASSFAGDGEPQHF. As DNA, the CDR3 is TGTGCCAGCAGCTTTGCAGGGGATGGAGAGCCCCAGCATTTT. The rearrangement uses TRBV7-9 and TRBJ1-5, with D possibly matching TRBD1 (6 bases). V was cut by 3 bases and J by 8 bases, with 14 bases left in between. This CDR3 contains 14 residues. Germline V gives CDR1 SEHNR, CDR2 FQNEAQ (reference sequence).

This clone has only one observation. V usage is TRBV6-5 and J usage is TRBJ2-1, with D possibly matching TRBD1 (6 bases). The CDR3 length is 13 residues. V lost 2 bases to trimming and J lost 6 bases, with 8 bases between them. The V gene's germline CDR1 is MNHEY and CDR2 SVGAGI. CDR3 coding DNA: TGTGCCAGCAGTTACATACAGGGCAATGAGCAGTTCTTC. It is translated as CASSYIQGNEQFF.

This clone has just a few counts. The CDR3 region is CASSQESGAHQPQHF. For the CDR3, the DNA is TGCGCCAGCAGCCAAGAATCGGGGGCGCACCAGCCCCAGCATTTT. V gene TRBV4-1 combines with J gene TRBJ1-5, with TRBD1 as a possible D gene (6 bases). V lost 0 bases to trimming and J lost 7 bases, with 13 bases between them. CDR1 MGHRA and CDR2 YSYEKL come from the germline V gene. The CDR3 runs to 15 residues.

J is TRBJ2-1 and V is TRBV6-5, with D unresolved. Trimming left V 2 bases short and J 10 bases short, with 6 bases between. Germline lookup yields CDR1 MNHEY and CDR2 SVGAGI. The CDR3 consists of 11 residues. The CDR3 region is CASSYGGEQFF. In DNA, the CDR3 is TGTGCCAGCAGTTACGGTGGGGAGCAGTTCTTC.

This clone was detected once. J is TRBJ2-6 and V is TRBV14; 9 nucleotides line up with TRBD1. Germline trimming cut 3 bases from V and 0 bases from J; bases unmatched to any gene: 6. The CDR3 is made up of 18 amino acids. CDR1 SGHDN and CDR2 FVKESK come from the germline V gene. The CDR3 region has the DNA TGTGCCAGCAGCCATCCGGGACAGGGCTTCTCTGGGGCCAACGTCCTGACTTTC. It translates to CASSHPGQGFSGANVLTF.

CDR3 in DNA: TGTGCCAGCAGTGTTGAGGGCAGGGCCCAGGGGACCCAGTACTTC. This encodes CASSVEGRAQGTQYF. The genes are TRBV2 and TRBJ2-5, with D perhaps TRBD1 or TRBD2 (5 bases each). Germline V lookup: CDR1 SNHLY, CDR2 FYNNEI. The germline V and J ends were trimmed by 4 bases and 7 bases, with 19 bases remaining between them. The CDR3 consists of 15 residues.

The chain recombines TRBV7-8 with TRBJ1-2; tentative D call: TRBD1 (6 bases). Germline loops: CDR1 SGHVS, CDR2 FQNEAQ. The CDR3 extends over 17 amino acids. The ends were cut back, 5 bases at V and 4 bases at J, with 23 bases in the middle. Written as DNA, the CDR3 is TGTGCCAGCAGCAAAACCGGGGCACAGGGCAACTTCTATGGCTACACCTTC. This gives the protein CASSKTGAQGNFYGYTF.

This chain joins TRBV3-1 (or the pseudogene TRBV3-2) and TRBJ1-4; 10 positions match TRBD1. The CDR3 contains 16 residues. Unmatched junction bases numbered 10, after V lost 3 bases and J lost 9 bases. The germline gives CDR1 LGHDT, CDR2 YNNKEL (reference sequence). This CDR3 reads CASSQDGGTGAQKLFF. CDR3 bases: TGTGCCAGCAGCCAGGATGGCGGGACAGGGGCCCAAAAACTGTTTTTT.

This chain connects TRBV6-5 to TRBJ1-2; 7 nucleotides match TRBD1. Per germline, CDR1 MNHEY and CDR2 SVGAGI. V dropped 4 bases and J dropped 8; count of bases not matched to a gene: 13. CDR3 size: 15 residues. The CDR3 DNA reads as TGTGCCAGCAGTTGGGGAGAAGACAGGGAGGGAGGCTACACCTTC. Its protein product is CASSWGEDREGGYTF.

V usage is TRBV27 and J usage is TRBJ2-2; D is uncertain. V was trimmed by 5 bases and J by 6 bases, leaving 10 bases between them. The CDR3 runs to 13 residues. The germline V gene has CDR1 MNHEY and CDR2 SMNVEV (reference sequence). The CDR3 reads CASSPVDAGELFF. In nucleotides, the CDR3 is TGTGCCAGCAGTCCGGTAGACGCCGGGGAGCTGTTTTTT.

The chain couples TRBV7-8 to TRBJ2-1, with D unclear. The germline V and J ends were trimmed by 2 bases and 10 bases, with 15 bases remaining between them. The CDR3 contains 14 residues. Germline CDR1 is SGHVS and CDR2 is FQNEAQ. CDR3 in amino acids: CASSLKRPLREQFF. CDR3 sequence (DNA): TGTGCCAGCAGCTTAAAGCGCCCTTTGAGAGAGCAGTTCTTC.

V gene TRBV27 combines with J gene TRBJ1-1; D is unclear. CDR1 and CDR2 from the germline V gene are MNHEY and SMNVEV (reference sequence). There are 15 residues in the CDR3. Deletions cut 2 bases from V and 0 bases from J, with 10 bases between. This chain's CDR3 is CASSLTLTVNTEAFF. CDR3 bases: TGTGCCAGCAGTTTAACCTTAACAGTGAACACTGAAGCTTTCTTT.

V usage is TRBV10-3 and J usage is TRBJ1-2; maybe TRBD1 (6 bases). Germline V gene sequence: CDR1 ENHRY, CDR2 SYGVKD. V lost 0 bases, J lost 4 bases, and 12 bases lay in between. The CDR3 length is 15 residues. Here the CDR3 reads CAISESTGSSYGYTF. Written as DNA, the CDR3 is TGTGCCATCAGTGAGTCCACAGGGAGTAGCTATGGCTACACCTTC.

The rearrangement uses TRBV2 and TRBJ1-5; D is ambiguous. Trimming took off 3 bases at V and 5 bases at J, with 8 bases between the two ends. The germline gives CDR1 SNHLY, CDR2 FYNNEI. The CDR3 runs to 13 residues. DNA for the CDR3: TGTGCCAGCAGTGACTCACCTGATCAGCCCCAGCATTTT. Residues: CASSDSPDQPQHF.

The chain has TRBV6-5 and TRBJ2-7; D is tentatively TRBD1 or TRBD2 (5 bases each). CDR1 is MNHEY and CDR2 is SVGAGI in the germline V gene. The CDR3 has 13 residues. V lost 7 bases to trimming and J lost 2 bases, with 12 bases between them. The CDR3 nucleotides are TGTGCCAGCACCCGGGACCGGGCCTACGAGCAGTACTTC. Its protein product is CASTRDRAYEQYF.

The CDR3 coding sequence is TGTGCCAGCAGCTTAACGGGGAGCGGCGTATCCTACAATGAGCAGTTCTTC. Its protein product is CASSLTGSGVSYNEQFF. The gene calls are TRBV7-3 and TRBJ2-1; possible D gene TRBD2, 5 bases. The germline V and J ends were trimmed by 0 bases and 1 base, with 13 bases remaining between them. The CDR3 is 17 amino acids. Germline V gene sequence: CDR1 SGHTA, CDR2 FQGTGA.

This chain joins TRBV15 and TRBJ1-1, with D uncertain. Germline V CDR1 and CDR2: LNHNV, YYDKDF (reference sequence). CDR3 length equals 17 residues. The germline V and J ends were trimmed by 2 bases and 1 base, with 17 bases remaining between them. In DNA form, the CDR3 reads TGTGCCACCAGCAGACCACCCCGCAGGACGGGGAACACTGAAGCTTTCTTT. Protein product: CATSRPPRRTGNTEAFF.

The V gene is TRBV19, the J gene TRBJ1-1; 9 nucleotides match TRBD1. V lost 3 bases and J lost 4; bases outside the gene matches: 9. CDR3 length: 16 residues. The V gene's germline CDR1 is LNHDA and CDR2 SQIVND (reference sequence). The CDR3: CASSIRRTGVGTEAFF. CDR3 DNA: TGTGCCAGTAGTATCCGAAGGACAGGGGTTGGCACTGAAGCTTTCTTT.

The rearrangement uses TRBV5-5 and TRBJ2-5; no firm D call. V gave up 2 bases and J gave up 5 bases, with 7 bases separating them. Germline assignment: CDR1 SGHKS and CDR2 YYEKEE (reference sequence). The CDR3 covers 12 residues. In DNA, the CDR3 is TGTGCCAGCAGCTTAATGGGGGAGACCCAGTACTTC. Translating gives CASSLMGETQYF.

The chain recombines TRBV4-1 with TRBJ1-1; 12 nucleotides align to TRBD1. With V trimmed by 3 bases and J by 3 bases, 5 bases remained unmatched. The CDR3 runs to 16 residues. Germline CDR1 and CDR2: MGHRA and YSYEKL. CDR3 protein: CASSQGTGGPDTEAFF. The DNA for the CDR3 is TGCGCCAGCAGCCAGGGGACAGGGGGCCCGGACACTGAAGCTTTCTTT.

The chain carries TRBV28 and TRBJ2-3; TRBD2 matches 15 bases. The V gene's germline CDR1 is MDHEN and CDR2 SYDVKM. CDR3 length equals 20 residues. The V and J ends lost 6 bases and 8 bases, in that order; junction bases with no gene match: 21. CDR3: CASRPLTSPGLAGGGGTQYF. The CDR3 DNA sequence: TGTGCCAGCAGACCACTTACTTCACCGGGACTAGCGGGAGGAGGGGGTACGCAGTATTTT.